Below, 5 T cell receptor beta chains from the same sample are listed, as sequenced in a study of cytomegalovirus exposure and HLA in healthy donors. PCR employed 60 Vbeta and 13 Jbeta primers. This table comes from immunoSEQ multiplex PCR, and its TCRdb copy is limited to in-frame clones, with some not included. The table shows roughly 150,000 clones, with about 80% occurring only once. Sequenced material: PBMCs. These receptors all come from a man younger than 45 in good health and CMV-seronegative.

The rearrangement uses TRBV19 and TRBJ1-2; 7 bases map to TRBD1. Germline lookup yields CDR1 LNHDA and CDR2 SQIVND (reference sequence). After removal of 3 bases from V and 4 bases from J, the junction contained 5 bases not matched to a gene. The CDR3 is made up of 14 amino acids. The CDR3 nucleotides are TGTGCCAGTAGTATTAGGGGACAGTTCTATGGCTACACCTTC. Its translation is CASSIRGQFYGYTF.

This chain connects TRBV28 to TRBJ2-3, with 8 bases identical to TRBD2. V shed 3 bases and J 12 bases; nucleotides not matched to a gene: 5. The V gene's germline CDR1 is MDHEN and CDR2 SYDVKM. This CDR3 comprises 12 residues. CDR3 sequence (DNA): TGTGCCAGCAGTTTCGGGGGGGCATTACAGTATTTT. Translation: CASSFGGALQYF.

This clone was counted between two and nine times. J is TRBJ2-5 and V is TRBV13; D perhaps matches TRBD1 (6 bases). V lost 6 bases, J lost 5 bases, and 16 bases lay in between. CDR1 is PRHDT, CDR2 FYEKMQ, per germline (reference sequence). The CDR3 is made up of 14 amino acids. In nucleotides, the CDR3 is TGTGCCAGCAGTTCTGGACAGTCGGCGGAGACCCAGTACTTC. It encodes CASSSGQSAETQYF.

The chain links TRBV4-3 to TRBJ2-7; TRBD1 might be the D (5 bases). This CDR3 is built from 15 residues. V gave up 3 bases and J gave up 0 bases, with 12 bases separating them. Germline CDR1 is LGHNA and CDR2 is YSLEER. The CDR3, as DNA: TGCGCCAGCAGCCAGCAGACAGACAGCTCCTACGAGCAGTACTTC. Translating it yields CASSQQTDSSYEQYF.

The CDR3 reads CASSFTGSSQPQHF. The DNA for the CDR3 is TGTGCCAGCAGCTTCACAGGCTCTAGTCAGCCCCAGCATTTT. The chain links TRBV7-2 to TRBJ1-5; TRBD1 is a possible D gene (5 bases). The CDR3 totals 14 residues. The V gene's germline CDR1 is SGHTA and CDR2 FQGNSA. The germline V and J ends were trimmed by 3 bases and 6 bases, with 12 bases remaining between them.